Listed below are T cell receptor beta chains from one sample, sequenced in a study of cytomegalovirus exposure and HLA in healthy donors. The assay was immunoSEQ multiplex PCR, and TCRdb's table has in-frame clones only and misses some. The sample has 100,000 to 150,000 clones, roughly three quarters seen once. The sequenced sample was PBMCs. The receptors shown here come from a woman aged 18-30 years in good health and CMV-seronegative. CDR3s include the opening cysteine and the closing phenylalanine or tryptophan. A D gene is named only where the DNA matches it firmly. Clone size is not always given. Where it is, it says once, few, many or a class for expanded clones.

TRBV30	-	once	TRBJ2-5	CAWSLETQYF	TGTGCCTGGAGTCTAGAGACCCAGTACTTC
TRBV6-1	TRBD1	-	TRBJ2-7	CASTSLDRGRREQYF	TGTGCCAGCACCTCGTTGGACAGGGGTCGCCGCGAGCAGTACTTC
TRBV18	-	-	TRBJ2-1	CASSPSTRSVWNEQFF	TGTGCCAGCTCACCCTCGACTAGGTCCGTGTGGAATGAGCAGTTCTTC
TRBV5-1	TRBD1	-	TRBJ2-1	CASSLFPGGYNEQFF	TGCGCCAGCAGCTTGTTTCCAGGGGGTTACAATGAGCAGTTCTTC
TRBV19	-	once	TRBJ1-4	CASSMFINEKLFF	TGTGCCAGTAGTATGTTCATTAATGAAAAACTGTTTTTT
TRBV7-9	-	few	TRBJ1-2	CASSLGVEAYGYTF	TGTGCCAGCAGCTTAGGGGTCGAGGCGTATGGCTACACCTTC
TRBV5-1	-	-	TRBJ2-5	CASSLLPAEGQETQYF	TGCGCCAGCAGCTTGTTGCCGGCGGAGGGGCAAGAGACCCAGTACTTC
TRBV18	TRBD2	-	TRBJ2-1	CASSQTSGSNNEQFF	TGTGCCAGCTCGCAGACTAGCGGGAGTAACAATGAGCAGTTCTTC
TRBV7-9	-	-	TRBJ1-1	CASSSGVGAFF	TGTGCCAGCAGCTCGGGAGTCGGAGCTTTCTTT
TRBV5-1	-	-	TRBJ1-5	CASSLDSSNQPQHF	TGCGCCAGCAGCCTGGACAGTTCCAATCAGCCCCAGCATTTT
TRBV6-5	TRBD1	-	TRBJ2-7	CASSPGTGIYEQYF	TGTGCCAGCAGCCCCGGGACAGGGATCTACGAGCAGTACTTC
TRBV6-1	-	-	TRBJ1-5	CASSEDRSQPQHF	TGTGCCAGCAGTGAAGACAGAAGTCAGCCCCAGCATTTT
TRBV7-9	-	-	TRBJ2-1	CASSFGYRLSYNEQFF	TGTGCCAGCAGCTTCGGCTACAGGCTCTCCTACAATGAGCAGTTCTTC
TRBV30	TRBD1	-	TRBJ1-3	CARTGQDSGNTIYF	TGTGCCCGGACAGGTCAAGACTCTGGAAACACCATATATTTT
TRBV6-1	TRBD2	-	TRBJ2-5	CASSEAVAGLQETQYF	TGTGCCAGCAGTGAAGCGGTAGCGGGACTTCAAGAGACCCAGTACTTC
TRBV4-1	TRBD2	-	TRBJ2-7	CASSPIAGHYEQYF	TGCGCCAGCAGCCCGATAGCGGGACACTACGAGCAGTACTTC
TRBV12-5	TRBD1	-	TRBJ1-4	CASGPGTGDEKLFF	TGTGCTAGTGGCCCCGGGACAGGGGATGAAAAACTGTTTTTT
TRBV20-1	-	-	TRBJ2-7	CSALGEYEQYF	TGCAGTGCTCTCGGAGAATACGAGCAGTACTTC
TRBV5-4	-	-	TRBJ1-1	CASSLLTETEAFF	TGTGCCAGCAGCTTGTTGACGGAGACTGAAGCTTTCTTT
TRBV10-3	-	-	TRBJ1-4	CATTRQVNEKLFF	TGTGCCACCACACGACAGGTAAACGAAAAACTGTTTTTT
TRBV7-9	TRBD1	once	TRBJ2-7	CSSRLQGDEQYF	TGTTCCAGCAGATTGCAGGGGGACGAGCAGTACTTC
TRBV6-1	-	once	TRBJ1-5	CASSEVAGQRQPQHF	TGTGCCAGCAGTGAGGTGGCTGGGCAACGTCAGCCCCAGCATTTT